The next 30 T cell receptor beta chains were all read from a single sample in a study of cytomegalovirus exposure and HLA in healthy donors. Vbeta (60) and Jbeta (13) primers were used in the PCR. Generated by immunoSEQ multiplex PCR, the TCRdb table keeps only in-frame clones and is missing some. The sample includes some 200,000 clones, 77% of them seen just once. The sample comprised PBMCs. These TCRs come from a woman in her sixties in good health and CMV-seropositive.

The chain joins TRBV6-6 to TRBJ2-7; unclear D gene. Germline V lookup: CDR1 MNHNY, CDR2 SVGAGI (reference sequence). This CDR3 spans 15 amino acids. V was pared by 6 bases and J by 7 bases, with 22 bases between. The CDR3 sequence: CASSYHVPPSGEQYF. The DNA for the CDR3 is TGTGCCAGCAGCTACCACGTTCCACCCTCGGGTGAGCAGTACTTC.

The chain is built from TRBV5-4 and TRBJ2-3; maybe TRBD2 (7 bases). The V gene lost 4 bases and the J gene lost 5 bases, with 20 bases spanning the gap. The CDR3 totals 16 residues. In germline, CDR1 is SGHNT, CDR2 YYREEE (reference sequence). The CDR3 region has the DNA TGTGCCAGCAGCCCTCGGGTGGGGGGGCCGGGAGATACGCAGTATTTT. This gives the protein CASSPRVGGPGDTQYF.

CDR3 loop: CASRGTSALDEQYF. The CDR3 DNA reads TGTGCCAGCAGGGGGACTAGCGCCCTGGACGAGCAGTACTTC. The chain couples TRBV6-5 to TRBJ2-7, with 10 nucleotides matching TRBD2. The CDR3 is 14 amino acids. The V and J ends lost 6 bases and 5 bases, in that order; junction bases with no gene match: 7. CDR1 is MNHEY, CDR2 SVGAGI, per germline.

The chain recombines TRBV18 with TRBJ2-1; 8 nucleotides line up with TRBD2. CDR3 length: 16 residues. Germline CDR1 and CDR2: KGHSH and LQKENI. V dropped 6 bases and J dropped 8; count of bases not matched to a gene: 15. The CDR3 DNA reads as TGTGCCAGCTCCCCGACCTCGGGAGGGCCCTCGGATGAGCAGTTCTTC. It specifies CASSPTSGGPSDEQFF.

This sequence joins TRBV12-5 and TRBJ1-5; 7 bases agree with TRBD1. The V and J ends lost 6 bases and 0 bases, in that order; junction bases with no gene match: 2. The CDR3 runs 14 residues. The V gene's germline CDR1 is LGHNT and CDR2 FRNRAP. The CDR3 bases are TGTGCTAGTGGGGGACAGTATAGCAATCAGCCCCAGCATTTT. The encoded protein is CASGGQYSNQPQHF.

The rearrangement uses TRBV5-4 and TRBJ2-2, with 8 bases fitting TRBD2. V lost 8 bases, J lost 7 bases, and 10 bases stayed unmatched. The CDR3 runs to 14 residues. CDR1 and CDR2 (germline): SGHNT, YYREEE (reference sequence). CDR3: CASRPAGEIGELFF. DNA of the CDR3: TGTGCCAGTCGCCCAGCGGGGGAAATCGGGGAGCTGTTTTTT.

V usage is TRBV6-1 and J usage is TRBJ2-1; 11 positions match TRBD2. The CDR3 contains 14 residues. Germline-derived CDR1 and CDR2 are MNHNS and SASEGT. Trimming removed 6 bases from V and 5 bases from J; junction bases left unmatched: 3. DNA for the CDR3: TGTGCCAGCAGACTAGCGGGAGCGGACAATGAGCAGTTCTTC. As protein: CASRLAGADNEQFF.

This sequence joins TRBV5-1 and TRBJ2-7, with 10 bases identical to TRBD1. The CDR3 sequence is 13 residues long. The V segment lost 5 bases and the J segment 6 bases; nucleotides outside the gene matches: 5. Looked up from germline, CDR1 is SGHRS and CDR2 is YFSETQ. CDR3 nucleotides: TGCGCCAGCAGTTCCGGACAGGGGGGCGAGCAGTACTTC. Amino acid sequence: CASSSGQGGEQYF.

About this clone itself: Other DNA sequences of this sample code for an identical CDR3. CDR3 residues: CASSRGSYEQYF. The CDR3 region has the DNA TGTGCCAGCAGCAGGGGGTCCTACGAGCAGTACTTC. This chain links TRBV6-1 with TRBJ2-7; 7 nucleotides agree with TRBD1. V trimming: 6 bases; J trimming: 1 base; junction bases outside the gene matches: 0. Germline lookup yields CDR1 MNHNS and CDR2 SASEGT. This CDR3 is 12 amino acids long.

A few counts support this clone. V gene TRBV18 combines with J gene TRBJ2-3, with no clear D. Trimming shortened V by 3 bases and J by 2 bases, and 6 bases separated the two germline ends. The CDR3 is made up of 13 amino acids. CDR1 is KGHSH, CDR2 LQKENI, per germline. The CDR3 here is CASSPLATDTQYF. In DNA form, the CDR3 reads TGTGCCAGCTCACCCCTGGCCACAGATACGCAGTATTTT.

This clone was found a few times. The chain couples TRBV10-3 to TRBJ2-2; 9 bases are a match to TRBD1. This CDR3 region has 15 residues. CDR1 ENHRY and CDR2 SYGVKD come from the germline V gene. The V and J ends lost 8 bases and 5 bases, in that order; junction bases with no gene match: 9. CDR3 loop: CAIGLLGQGTGELFF. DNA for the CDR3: TGTGCCATCGGGTTACTCGGACAGGGGACCGGGGAGCTGTTTTTT.

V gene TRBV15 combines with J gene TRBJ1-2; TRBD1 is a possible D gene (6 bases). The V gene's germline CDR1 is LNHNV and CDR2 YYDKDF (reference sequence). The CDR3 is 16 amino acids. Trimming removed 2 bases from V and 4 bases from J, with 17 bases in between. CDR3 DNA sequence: TGTGCCACCAGCAGACAACACTCCACAGGGTTCTATGGCTACACCTTC. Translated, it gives CATSRQHSTGFYGYTF.

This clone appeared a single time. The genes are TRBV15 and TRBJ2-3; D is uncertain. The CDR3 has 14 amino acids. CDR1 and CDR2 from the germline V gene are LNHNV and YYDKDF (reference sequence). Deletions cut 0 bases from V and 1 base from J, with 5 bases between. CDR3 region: CATSRDLGTDTQYF. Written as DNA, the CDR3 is TGTGCCACCAGCAGAGATCTTGGCACAGATACGCAGTATTTT.

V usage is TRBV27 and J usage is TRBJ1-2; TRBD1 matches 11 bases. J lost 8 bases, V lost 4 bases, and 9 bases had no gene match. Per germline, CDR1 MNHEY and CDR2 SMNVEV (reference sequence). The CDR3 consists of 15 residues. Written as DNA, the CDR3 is TGTGCCAGCAGTTCCCGCGGACAGGGGGCAATGGGCTACACCTTC. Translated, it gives CASSSRGQGAMGYTF.

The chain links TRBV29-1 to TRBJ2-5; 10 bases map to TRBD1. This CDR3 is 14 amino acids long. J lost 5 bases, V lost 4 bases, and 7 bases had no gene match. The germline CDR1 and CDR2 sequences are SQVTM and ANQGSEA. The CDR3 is CSVVGTGAGETQYF. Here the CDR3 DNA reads TGCAGCGTTGTTGGGACAGGGGCGGGGGAGACCCAGTACTTC.

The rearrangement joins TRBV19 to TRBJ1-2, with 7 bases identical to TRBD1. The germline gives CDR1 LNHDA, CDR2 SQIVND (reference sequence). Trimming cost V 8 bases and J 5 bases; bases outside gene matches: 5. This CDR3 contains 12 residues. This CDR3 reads CASRDRLYGYTF. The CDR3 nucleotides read TGTGCCAGTCGGGACAGACTTTATGGCTACACCTTC.

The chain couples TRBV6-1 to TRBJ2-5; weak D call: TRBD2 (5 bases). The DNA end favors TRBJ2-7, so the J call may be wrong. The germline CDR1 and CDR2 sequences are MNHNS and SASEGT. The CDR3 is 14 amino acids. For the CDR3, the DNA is TGTGCCAGCAGTGAAACGGGAAGCTCCTACGAGCAGTACTTC. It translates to CASSETGSSYEQYF.

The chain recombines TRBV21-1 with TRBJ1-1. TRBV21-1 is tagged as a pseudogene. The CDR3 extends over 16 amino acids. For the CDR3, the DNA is TGTGCCAGCAGCCGGGGGGACGACAGTAATTACACTGAAGCTTTCTTT. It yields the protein CASSRGDDSNYTEAFF.

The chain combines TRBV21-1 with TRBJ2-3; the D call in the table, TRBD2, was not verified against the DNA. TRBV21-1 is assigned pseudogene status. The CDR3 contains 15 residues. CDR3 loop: CASSKDYPGGDTQYF. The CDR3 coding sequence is TGTGCCAGCAGCAAAGACTACCCTGGGGGGGATACGCAGTATTTT.

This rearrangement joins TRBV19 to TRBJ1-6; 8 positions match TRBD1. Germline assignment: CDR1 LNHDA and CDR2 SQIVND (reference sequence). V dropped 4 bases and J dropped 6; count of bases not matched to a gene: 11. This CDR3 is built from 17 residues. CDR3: CASSTTGGEWSNSPLHF. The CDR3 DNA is TGTGCCAGTAGTACCACAGGGGGGGAGTGGAGTAATTCACCCCTCCACTTT.

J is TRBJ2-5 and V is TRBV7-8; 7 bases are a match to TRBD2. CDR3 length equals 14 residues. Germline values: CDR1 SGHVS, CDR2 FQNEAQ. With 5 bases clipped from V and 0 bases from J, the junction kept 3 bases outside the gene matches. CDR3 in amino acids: CASSLGTNQETQYF. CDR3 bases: TGTGCCAGCAGCCTAGGGACTAACCAAGAGACCCAGTACTTC.

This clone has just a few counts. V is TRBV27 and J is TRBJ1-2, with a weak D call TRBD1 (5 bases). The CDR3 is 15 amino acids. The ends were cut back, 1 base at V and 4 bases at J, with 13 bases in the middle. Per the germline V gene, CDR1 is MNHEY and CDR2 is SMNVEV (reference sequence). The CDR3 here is CASSLWAGRGYGYTF. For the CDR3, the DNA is TGTGCCAGCAGTTTATGGGCGGGAAGGGGCTATGGCTACACCTTC.

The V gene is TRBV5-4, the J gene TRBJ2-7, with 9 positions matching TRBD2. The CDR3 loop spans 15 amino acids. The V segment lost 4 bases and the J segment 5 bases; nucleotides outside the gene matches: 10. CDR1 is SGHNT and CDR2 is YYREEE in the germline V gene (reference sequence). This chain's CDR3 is CASSRTRGRADEQYF. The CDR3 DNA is TGTGCCAGCAGCAGGACGCGCGGGAGGGCCGACGAGCAGTACTTC.

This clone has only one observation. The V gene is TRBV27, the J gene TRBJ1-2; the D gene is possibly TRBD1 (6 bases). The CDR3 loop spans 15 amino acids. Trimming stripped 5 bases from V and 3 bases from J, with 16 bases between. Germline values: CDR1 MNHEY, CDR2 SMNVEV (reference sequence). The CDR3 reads CASSPEYRVYYGYTF. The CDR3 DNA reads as TGTGCCAGCAGTCCCGAATACAGGGTCTACTATGGCTACACCTTC.

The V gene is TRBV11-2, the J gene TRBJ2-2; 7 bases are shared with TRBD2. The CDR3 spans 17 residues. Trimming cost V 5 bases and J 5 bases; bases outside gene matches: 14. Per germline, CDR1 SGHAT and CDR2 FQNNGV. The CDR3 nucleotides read TGTGCCAGCAGCGACCCCGGGGCGGGGGTGTTGACCGGGGAGCTGTTTTTT. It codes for CASSDPGAGVLTGELFF.

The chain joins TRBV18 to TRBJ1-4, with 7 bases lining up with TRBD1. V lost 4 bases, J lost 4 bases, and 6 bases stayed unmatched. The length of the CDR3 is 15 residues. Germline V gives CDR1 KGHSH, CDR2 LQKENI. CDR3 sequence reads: CASSRPGTDNEKLFF. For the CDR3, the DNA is TGTGCCAGCTCACGGCCAGGGACAGATAATGAAAAACTGTTTTTT.

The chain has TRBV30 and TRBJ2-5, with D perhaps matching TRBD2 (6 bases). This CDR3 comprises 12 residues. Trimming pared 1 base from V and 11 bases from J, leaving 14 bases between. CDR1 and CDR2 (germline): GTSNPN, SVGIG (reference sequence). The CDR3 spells CAWSELGREQYF. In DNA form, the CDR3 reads TGTGCCTGGAGTGAACTGGGCCGGGAGCAGTACTTC.

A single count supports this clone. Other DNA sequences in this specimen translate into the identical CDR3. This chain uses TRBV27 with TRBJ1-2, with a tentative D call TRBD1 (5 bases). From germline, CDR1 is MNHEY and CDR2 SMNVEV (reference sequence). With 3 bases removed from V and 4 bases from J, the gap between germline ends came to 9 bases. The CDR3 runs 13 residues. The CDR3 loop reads CASSLQGPYGYTF. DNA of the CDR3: TGTGCCAGCAGTTTGCAGGGCCCCTATGGCTACACCTTC.

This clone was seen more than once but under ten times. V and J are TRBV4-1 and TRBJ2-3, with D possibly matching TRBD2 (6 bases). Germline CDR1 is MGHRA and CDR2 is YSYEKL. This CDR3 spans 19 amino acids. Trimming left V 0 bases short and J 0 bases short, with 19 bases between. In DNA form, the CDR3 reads TGCGCCAGCAGCCAAGATCGATTAACCGAGCGGGCAAGCACAGATACGCAGTATTTT. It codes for CASSQDRLTERASTDTQYF.

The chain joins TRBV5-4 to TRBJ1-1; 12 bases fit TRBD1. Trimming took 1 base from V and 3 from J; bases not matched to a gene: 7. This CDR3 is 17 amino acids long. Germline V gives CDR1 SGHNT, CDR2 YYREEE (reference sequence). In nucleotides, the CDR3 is TGTGCCAGCAGCTTGCAAGGGACAGGGGGCTGGTACACTGAAGCTTTCTTT. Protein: CASSLQGTGGWYTEAFF.